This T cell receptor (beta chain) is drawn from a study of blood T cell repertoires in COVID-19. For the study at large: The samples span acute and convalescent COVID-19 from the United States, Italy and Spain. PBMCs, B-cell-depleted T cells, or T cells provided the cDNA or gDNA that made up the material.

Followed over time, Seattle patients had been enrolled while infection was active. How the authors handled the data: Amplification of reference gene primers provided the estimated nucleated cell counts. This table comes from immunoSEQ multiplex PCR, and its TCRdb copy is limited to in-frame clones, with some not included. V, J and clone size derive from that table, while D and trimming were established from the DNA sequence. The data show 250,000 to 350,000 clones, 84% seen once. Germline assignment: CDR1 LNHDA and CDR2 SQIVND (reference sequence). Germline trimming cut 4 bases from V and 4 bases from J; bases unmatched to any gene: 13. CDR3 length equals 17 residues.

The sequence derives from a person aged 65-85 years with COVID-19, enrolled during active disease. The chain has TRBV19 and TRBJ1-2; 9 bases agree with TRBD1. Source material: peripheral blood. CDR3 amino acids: CASSTFFSRTGVYGYTF. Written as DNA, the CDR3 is TGTGCCAGTAGTACCTTCTTCTCACGGACAGGGGTCTATGGCTACACCTTC.